These 25 T cell receptor beta chains share one sample of origin, sequenced in a study of OX40 agonist ivuxolimab in advanced cancers. Sequenced by immunoSEQ multiplex PCR; TCRdb stores in-frame clones only, minus some. The sample shows 45,000 to 65,000 clones, 75% to 90% of them seen only once. The sample consisted of CD4+ or CD8+ T cells sorted from blood, taken in a trial of the OX40 agonist ivuxolimab. Receptor source: an adult with an advanced solid tumor such as melanoma, head and neck, liver or kidney cancer.

This clone showed up just once. This chain connects TRBV28 to TRBJ1-6; perhaps TRBD1 as D (5 bases). This CDR3 has 15 amino acids. CDR1 and CDR2 from the germline V gene are MDHEN and SYDVKM. Trimming left V 3 bases short and J 5 bases short, with 11 bases between. The DNA of the CDR3 is TGTGCCAGCAGTTTGGGGCAATCAAATAATTCACCCCTCCACTTT. This codes for CASSLGQSNNSPLHF.

This chain joins TRBV28 and TRBJ1-2; no clear D. Per the germline V gene, CDR1 is MDHEN and CDR2 is SYDVKM. V was cut by 5 bases and J by 4 bases, with 5 bases left in between. This CDR3 is 11 amino acids long. The CDR3 sequence is CASSTSYGYTF. The CDR3 coding sequence is TGTGCCAGCAGTACCTCCTATGGCTACACCTTC.

The J gene is TRBJ1-2, the V gene TRBV7-2; D is unclear. V lost 2 bases to trimming and J lost 4 bases, with 17 bases between them. The germline gives CDR1 SGHTA, CDR2 FQGNSA. The CDR3 loop spans 16 amino acids. The CDR3 bases are TGTGCCAGCAGCTTACGGCCGAAGGACGGAATCTATGGCTACACCTTC. The encoded protein is CASSLRPKDGIYGYTF. Full variable domain (outside the CDR3, taken from reference TRBV7-2 and TRBJ1-2): GAGVSQSPSNKVTEKGKDVELRCDPISGHTALYWYRQSLGQGLEFLIYFQGNSAPDKSGLPSDRFSAERTGGSVSTLTIQRTQQEDSAVYLCASSLRPKDGIYGYTFGSGTRLTVV.

V and J are TRBV28 and TRBJ1-1; maybe TRBD1 (5 bases). Deletions cut 3 bases from V and 5 bases from J, with 10 bases between. Germline V gene sequence: CDR1 MDHEN, CDR2 SYDVKM. The CDR3 extends over 13 amino acids. The CDR3 nucleotides read TGTGCCAGCAGTTTTTGGGGGGGAACTGAAGCTTTCTTT. It is translated as CASSFWGGTEAFF.

The J gene is TRBJ2-3, the V gene TRBV11-2; D remains ambiguous. The V end lost 8 bases, the J end lost 0 bases, and 18 bases lay between the germline ends. The length of the CDR3 is 16 residues. Germline V lookup: CDR1 SGHAT, CDR2 FQNNGV. As DNA, the CDR3 is TGTGCCAGCCCCAAATCGGCGGCCTCTAGCACAGATACGCAGTATTTT. This sequence encodes CASPKSAASSTDTQYF.

The chain is built from TRBV2 and TRBJ1-5; perhaps TRBD1 as D (6 bases). V gave up 5 bases and J gave up 3 bases, with 11 bases separating them. This CDR3 is built from 14 residues. Germline CDR1 and CDR2: SNHLY and FYNNEI. CDR3 DNA: TGTGCCAGCAGTCTGGACAGCATCAATCAGCCCCAGCATTTT. Translating gives CASSLDSINQPQHF.

The J gene is TRBJ2-7, the V gene TRBV5-6; no definite D call. The V gene's germline CDR1 is SGHDT and CDR2 YYEEEE. The CDR3 covers 12 residues. V shed 1 base and J shed 6 bases, with 8 bases lying between them. The CDR3 reads CASSLLSSEQYF. CDR3 sequence (DNA): TGTGCCAGCAGCTTGTTAAGCTCCGAGCAGTACTTC.

The chain combines TRBV5-1 with TRBJ2-1, with 14 positions matching TRBD2. The germline V gene encodes CDR1 SGHRS and CDR2 YFSETQ. V trimming: 4 bases; J trimming: 0 bases; junction bases outside the gene matches: 0. The CDR3 totals 16 residues. In DNA, the CDR3 is TGCGCCAGCAGCGGGACTAGCGGGAGCTCCTACAATGAGCAGTTCTTC. This encodes CASSGTSGSSYNEQFF.

This clone was seen just once. The V and J genes are TRBV11-2 and TRBJ2-7, with 9 bases identical to TRBD2. The CDR3 length is 17 residues. Germline CDR1 SGHAT, CDR2 FQNNGV. The J segment lost 4 bases and the V segment lost 5 bases, leaving 15 bases of the junction unmatched. The CDR3 DNA reads TGTGCCAGCAGCCCAGGGGTAATAGCGGGGGAGTCATACGAGCAGTACTTC. Its translation is CASSPGVIAGESYEQYF.

The rearrangement uses TRBV2 and TRBJ1-1, with 9 bases identical to TRBD1. CDR3 size: 18 residues. Germline V CDR1 and CDR2: SNHLY, FYNNEI. V dropped 5 bases and J dropped 0; count of bases not matched to a gene: 13. This CDR3 reads CASSRQGEPLLMNTEAFF. The CDR3, as DNA: TGTGCCAGCAGTAGACAGGGGGAACCTTTACTAATGAACACTGAAGCTTTCTTT.

This rearrangement joins TRBV4-2 to TRBJ2-5; 7 bases align to TRBD1. After removal of 4 bases from V and 0 bases from J, the junction contained 5 bases not matched to a gene. The CDR3 runs 15 residues. From germline, CDR1 is LGHNA and CDR2 YNFKEQ. The CDR3 nucleotides read TGTGCCAGCAGCCGTAGCACAGGGGACCAAGAGACCCAGTACTTC. It is translated as CASSRSTGDQETQYF.

The genes are TRBV7-9 and TRBJ2-5; D not resolved. Trimming shortened V by 1 base and J by 5 bases, and 5 bases separated the two germline ends. From germline, CDR1 is SEHNR and CDR2 FQNEAQ (reference sequence). The CDR3 covers 12 residues. CDR3 sequence (DNA): TGTGCCAGCAGCTTAGTAGCCGAGACCCAGTACTTC. It specifies CASSLVAETQYF.

The chain recombines TRBV6-6 with TRBJ2-7, with unresolved D. The CDR3 has 14 amino acids. Germline lookup yields CDR1 MNHNY and CDR2 SVGAGI (reference sequence). Trimming removed 7 bases at V and 0 bases at J, with 13 bases between. CDR3 protein: CASIPALGSYEQYF. The CDR3 DNA reads TGTGCCAGCATACCCGCCCTGGGCTCCTACGAGCAGTACTTC.

This chain uses TRBV6-1 with TRBJ2-1; D gene ambiguous. Deletions cut 4 bases from V and 7 bases from J, with 11 bases between. The CDR3 totals 13 residues. The germline V gene has CDR1 MNHNS and CDR2 SASEGT. The DNA of the CDR3 is TGTGCCAGCAGTGTATCCCTCGCGAATGAGCAGTTCTTC. This sequence encodes CASSVSLANEQFF.

The V and J genes are TRBV6-5 and TRBJ1-1; D gene uncertain. Germline CDR1 is MNHEY and CDR2 is SVGAGI. V was trimmed by 1 base and J by 5 bases, leaving 14 bases between them. This CDR3 is 15 amino acids long. CDR3 DNA sequence: TGTGCCAGCAGTTACTTCTCGGGGTTGGAGACTGAAGCTTTCTTT. Translating it yields CASSYFSGLETEAFF.

The rearrangement uses TRBV9 and TRBJ1-3; 8 nucleotides line up with TRBD1. The V gene's germline CDR1 is SGDLS and CDR2 YYNGEE. The CDR3 extends over 14 amino acids. Trimming cost V 5 bases and J 3 bases; bases outside gene matches: 4. Here the CDR3 DNA reads TGTGCCAGCAGTCCAGGGGGCCATGGAAACACCATATATTTT. Translated, it gives CASSPGGHGNTIYF.

This clone was counted a single time. The chain uses TRBV7-2 and TRBJ1-6; TRBD1 might be the D (6 bases). The ends were cut back, 5 bases at V and 10 bases at J, with 15 bases in the middle. This CDR3 is built from 14 residues. Germline loops: CDR1 SGHTA, CDR2 FQGNSA. The CDR3 sequence: CASSIGRDNSPLHF. DNA for the CDR3: TGTGCCAGCAGCATAGGCCGGGACAACTCACCCCTCCACTTT.

This sequence joins TRBV27 and TRBJ1-3; D is ambiguous. Trimming removed 3 bases from V and 0 bases from J, with 3 bases in between. Germline V gene lookup returns CDR1 MNHEY and CDR2 SMNVEV (reference sequence). CDR3 length: 13 amino acids. For the CDR3, the DNA is TGTGCCAGCAGTTTCACCTCTGGAAACACCATATATTTT. Translating it yields CASSFTSGNTIYF.

The chain employs TRBV7-8 and TRBJ1-1; the D gene is possibly TRBD1 (6 bases). Germline CDR1 reads SGHVS; CDR2 reads FQNEAQ. Trimming took 5 bases from V and 0 from J, leaving 10 bases between them. CDR3 size: 14 residues. CDR3 DNA: TGTGCCAGCAGCATAAGGGGGGTGAACACTGAAGCTTTCTTT. Translated, it gives CASSIRGVNTEAFF.

The V gene is TRBV5-6, the J gene TRBJ2-1; 7 positions agree with TRBD2. Trimming at V came to 0 bases and at J to 8 bases, leaving 8 bases not matched to a gene. The length of the CDR3 is 15 residues. Germline CDR1 is SGHDT and CDR2 is YYEEEE. CDR3: CASSLGPTSTDEQFF. The CDR3 DNA sequence: TGTGCCAGCAGCTTGGGGCCGACTAGCACGGATGAGCAGTTCTTC.

The chain is built from TRBV28 and TRBJ2-5; 10 bases are shared with TRBD2. The CDR3 is 15 residues long. Trimming took 7 bases from V and 5 from J; bases not matched to a gene: 10. CDR1 is MDHEN and CDR2 is SYDVKM in the germline V gene. In DNA, the CDR3 is TGTGCCAGCACCGCCCTAGCGGGAGTAGTGGAGACCCAGTACTTC. Translated: CASTALAGVVETQYF.

The chain links TRBV4-2 to TRBJ1-2; D gene uncertain. CDR1 is LGHNA and CDR2 is YNFKEQ in the germline V gene. The CDR3 loop spans 15 amino acids. V was trimmed by 0 bases and J by 7 bases, leaving 15 bases between them. As DNA, the CDR3 is TGTGCCAGCAGCCAAGATATCTCCGGGGAAGGTGGCTACACCTTC. This codes for CASSQDISGEGGYTF.

The V call is TRBV19, the J call TRBJ2-7; possibly TRBD2 for D (5 bases). With 2 bases removed from V and 3 bases from J, the gap between germline ends came to 17 bases. Germline assignment: CDR1 LNHDA and CDR2 SQIVND (reference sequence). This CDR3 region has 16 residues. The CDR3 region is CASSIPHGVSGYEQYF. Written as DNA, the CDR3 is TGTGCCAGTAGTATACCCCACGGGGTCTCAGGCTACGAGCAGTACTTC.

The gene calls are TRBV18 and TRBJ2-7; 9 nucleotides align to TRBD2. The length of the CDR3 is 15 residues. Trimming took 8 bases from V and 7 from J; bases not matched to a gene: 15. Germline CDR1 reads KGHSH; CDR2 reads LQKENI. CDR3 amino acids: CASVGTGTAGGEQYF. CDR3 nucleotide sequence: TGTGCCAGCGTCGGGACCGGGACCGCGGGGGGGGAGCAGTACTTC.

This chain connects TRBV5-1 to TRBJ2-3; D may be TRBD1 or TRBD2 (5 bases each). The CDR3 consists of 15 residues. The V end lost 4 bases, the J end lost 0 bases, and 12 bases lay between the germline ends. Per the germline V gene, CDR1 is SGHRS and CDR2 is YFSETQ. CDR3 coding DNA: TGCGCCAGCAGCGAGCTAGGGACCAGCACAGATACGCAGTATTTT. Amino acids: CASSELGTSTDTQYF.